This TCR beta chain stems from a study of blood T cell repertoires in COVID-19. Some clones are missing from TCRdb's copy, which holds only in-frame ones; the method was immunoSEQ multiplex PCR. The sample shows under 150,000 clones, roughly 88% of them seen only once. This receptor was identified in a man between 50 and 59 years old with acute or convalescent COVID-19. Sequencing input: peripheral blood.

For the CDR3, the DNA is TGCGCCAGCAGCCAAGATCGGGGAGCAACTAATGAAAAACTGTTTTTT. Its translation: CASSQDRGATNEKLFF. The V and J genes are TRBV4-1 and TRBJ1-4; no reliable D call. The V end was cut by 0 bases, the J end by 0 bases, with 8 bases between. The CDR3 covers 16 residues. Looked up from germline, CDR1 is MGHRA and CDR2 is YSYEKL.